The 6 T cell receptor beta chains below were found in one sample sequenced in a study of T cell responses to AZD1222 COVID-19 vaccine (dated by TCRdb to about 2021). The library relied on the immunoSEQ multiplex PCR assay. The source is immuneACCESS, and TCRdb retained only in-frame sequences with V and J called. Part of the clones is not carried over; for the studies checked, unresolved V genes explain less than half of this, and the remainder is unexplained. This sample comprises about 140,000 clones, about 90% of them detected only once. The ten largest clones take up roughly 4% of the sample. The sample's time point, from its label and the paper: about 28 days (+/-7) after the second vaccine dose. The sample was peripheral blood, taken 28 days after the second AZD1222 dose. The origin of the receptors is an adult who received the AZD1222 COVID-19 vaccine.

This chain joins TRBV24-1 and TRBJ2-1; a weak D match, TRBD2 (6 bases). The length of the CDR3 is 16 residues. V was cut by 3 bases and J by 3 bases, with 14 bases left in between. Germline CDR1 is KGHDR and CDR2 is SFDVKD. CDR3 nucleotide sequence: TGTGCCACCAGTGATAACGGGGGTGTCGACTACAATGAGCAGTTCTTC. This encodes CATSDNGGVDYNEQFF.

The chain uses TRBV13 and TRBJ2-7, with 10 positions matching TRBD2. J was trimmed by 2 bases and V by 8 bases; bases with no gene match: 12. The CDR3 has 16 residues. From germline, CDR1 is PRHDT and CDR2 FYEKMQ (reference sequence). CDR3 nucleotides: TGTGCCAGCTCAGAAGCGGGGGGGAAGAACCCCTACGAGCAGTACTTC. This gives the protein CASSEAGGKNPYEQYF.

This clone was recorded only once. CDR3 sequence: CASSRTATYEQYF. The CDR3, as DNA: TGTGCCAGCAGTAGGACAGCCACCTACGAGCAGTACTTC. The chain is built from TRBV27 and TRBJ2-7; tentative D call: TRBD1 (6 bases). V dropped 5 bases and J dropped 2 bases, with 10 bases sitting between them. The germline gives CDR1 MNHEY, CDR2 SMNVEV (reference sequence). The CDR3 runs to 13 residues.

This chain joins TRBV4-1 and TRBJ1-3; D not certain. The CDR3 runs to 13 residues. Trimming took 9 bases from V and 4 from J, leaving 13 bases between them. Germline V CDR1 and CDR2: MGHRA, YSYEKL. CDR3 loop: CASSGPAGNTIYF. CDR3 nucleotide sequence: TGCGCCAGTTCGGGCCCGGCGGGAAACACCATATATTTT.

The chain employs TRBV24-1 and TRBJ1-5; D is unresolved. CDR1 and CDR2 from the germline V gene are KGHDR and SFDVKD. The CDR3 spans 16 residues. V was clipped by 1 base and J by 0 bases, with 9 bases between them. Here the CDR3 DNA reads TGTGCCACCAGTGATTTCGGCCCTTATAGCAATCAGCCCCAGCATTTT. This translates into CATSDFGPYSNQPQHF.

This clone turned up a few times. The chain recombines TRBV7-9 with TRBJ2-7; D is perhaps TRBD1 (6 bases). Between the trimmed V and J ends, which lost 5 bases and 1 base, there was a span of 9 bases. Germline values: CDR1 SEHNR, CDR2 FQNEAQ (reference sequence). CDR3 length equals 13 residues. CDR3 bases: TGTGCCAGCAGCCCGGACAGTTCCTACGAGCAGTACTTC. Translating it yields CASSPDSSYEQYF.